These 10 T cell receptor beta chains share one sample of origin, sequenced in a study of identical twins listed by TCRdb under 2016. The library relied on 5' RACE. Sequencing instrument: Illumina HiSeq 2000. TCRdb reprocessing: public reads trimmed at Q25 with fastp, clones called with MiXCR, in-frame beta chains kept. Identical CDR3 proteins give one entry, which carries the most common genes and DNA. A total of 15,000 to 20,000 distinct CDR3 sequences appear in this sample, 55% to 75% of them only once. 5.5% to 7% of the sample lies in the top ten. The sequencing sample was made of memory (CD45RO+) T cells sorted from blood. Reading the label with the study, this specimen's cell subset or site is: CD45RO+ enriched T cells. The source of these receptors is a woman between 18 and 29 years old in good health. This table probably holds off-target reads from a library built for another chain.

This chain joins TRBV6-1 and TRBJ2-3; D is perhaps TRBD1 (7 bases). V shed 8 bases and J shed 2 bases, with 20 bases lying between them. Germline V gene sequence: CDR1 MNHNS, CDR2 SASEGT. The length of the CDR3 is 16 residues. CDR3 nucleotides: TGTGCCAGCTCTGGACAGGAGGGGATTGACACAGATACGCAGTATTTT. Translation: CASSGQEGIDTDTQYF.

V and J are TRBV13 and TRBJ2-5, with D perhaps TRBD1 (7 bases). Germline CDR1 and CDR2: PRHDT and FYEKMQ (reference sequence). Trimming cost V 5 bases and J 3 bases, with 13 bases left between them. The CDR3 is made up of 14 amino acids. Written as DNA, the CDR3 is TGTGCCAGCAGCCCCCCCAGGGGGGAAGAGACCCAGTACTTC. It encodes CASSPPRGEETQYF.

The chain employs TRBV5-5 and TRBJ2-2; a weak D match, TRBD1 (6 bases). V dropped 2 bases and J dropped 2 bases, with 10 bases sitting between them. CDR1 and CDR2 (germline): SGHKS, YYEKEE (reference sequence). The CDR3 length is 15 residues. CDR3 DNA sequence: TGTGCCAGCAGCTTCGCCAGGGGCAACACCGGGGAGCTGTTTTTT. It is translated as CASSFARGNTGELFF. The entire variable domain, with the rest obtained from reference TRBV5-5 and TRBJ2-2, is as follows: DAGVTQSPTHLIKTRGQQVTLRCSPISGHKSVSWYQQVLGQGPQFIFQYYEKEERGRGNFPDRFSARQFPNYSSELNVNALLLGDSALYLCASSFARGNTGELFFGEGSRLTVL.

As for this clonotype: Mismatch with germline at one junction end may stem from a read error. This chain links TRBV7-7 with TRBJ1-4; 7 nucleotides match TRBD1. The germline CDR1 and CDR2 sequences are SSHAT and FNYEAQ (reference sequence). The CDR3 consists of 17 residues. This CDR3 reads CASIHDPPGTENEKLFF. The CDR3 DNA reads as TGTGCTAGCATCCATGACCCCCCAGGGACAGAAAATGAAAAACTGTTTTTT.

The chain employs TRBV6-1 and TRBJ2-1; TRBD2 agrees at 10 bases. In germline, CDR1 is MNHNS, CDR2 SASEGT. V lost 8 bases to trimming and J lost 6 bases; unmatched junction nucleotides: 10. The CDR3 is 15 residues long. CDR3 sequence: CASVMSGREGNEQFF. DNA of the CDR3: TGTGCCAGCGTAATGAGCGGGAGGGAGGGCAATGAGCAGTTCTTC.

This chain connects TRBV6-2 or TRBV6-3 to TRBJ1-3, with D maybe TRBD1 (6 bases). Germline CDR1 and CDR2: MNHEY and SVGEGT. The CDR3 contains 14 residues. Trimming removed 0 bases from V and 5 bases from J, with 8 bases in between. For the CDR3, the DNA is TGTGCCAGCAGTTACTCCGGGGGGCGAAACACCATATATTTT. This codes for CASSYSGGRNTIYF.

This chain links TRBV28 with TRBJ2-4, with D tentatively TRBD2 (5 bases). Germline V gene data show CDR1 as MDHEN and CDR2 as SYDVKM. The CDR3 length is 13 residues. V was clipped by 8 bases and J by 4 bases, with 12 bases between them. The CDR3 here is CASAYPGKNIQYF. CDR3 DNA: TGTGCCAGCGCCTACCCGGGAAAAAACATTCAGTACTTC. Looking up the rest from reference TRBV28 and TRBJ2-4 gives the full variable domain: DVKVTQSSRYLVKRTGEKVFLECVQDMDHENMFWYRQDPGLGLRLIYFSYDVKMKEKGDIPEGYSVSREKKERFSLILESASTNQTSMYLCASAYPGKNIQYFGAGTRLSVL.

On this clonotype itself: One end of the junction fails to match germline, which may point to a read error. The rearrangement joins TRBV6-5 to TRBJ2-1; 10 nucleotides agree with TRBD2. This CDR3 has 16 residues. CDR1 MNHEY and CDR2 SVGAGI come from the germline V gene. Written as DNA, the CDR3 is TGTGCCAGCAGTTATCTAGGAGCGGGAGGGACAAATGAGCAGTTTTTC. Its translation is CASSYLGAGGTNEQFF.

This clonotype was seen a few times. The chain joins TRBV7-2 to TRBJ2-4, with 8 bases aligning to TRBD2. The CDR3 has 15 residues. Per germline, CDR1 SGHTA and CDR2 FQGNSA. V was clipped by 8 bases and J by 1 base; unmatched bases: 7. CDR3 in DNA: TGTGCCAGCGGGACTAGGCTGGGGGCCAAAAACATTCAGTACTTC. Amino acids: CASGTRLGAKNIQYF.

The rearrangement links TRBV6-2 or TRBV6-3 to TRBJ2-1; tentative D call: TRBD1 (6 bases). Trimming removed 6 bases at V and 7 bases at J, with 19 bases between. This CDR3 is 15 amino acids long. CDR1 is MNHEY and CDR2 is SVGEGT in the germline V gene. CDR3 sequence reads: CASSPNLGGGNEQFF. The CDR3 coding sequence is TGTGCCAGCAGCCCCAACCTTGGGGGCGGGAATGAGCAGTTCTTC.